A single sample gave rise to the 14 T cell receptor beta chains below, sequenced in a study of blood T cell repertoires in COVID-19. Using immunoSEQ multiplex PCR, the repertoire was profiled, and TCRdb retains in-frame clones only, with some absent. The sample contains approximately 270,000 clones, approximately 83% of which appear only once. The specimen was peripheral blood. These receptors were collected from an elderly man with acute or convalescent COVID-19.

A remark on this clone: The junction does not match germline at one end; this may be a read error. The rearrangement links TRBV27 to TRBJ1-2; 8 bases agree with TRBD1. This CDR3 has 16 residues. Germline V gene sequence: CDR1 MNHEY, CDR2 SMNVEV (reference sequence). The CDR3 DNA sequence: TGTGCCAGCAGTTTGGCCCCCGGGACAGGCCCCTATGGCCACACCTTC. Residues: CASSLAPGTGPYGHTF.

The CDR3 sequence is CSASRQGRTEAFF. CDR3 nucleotides: TGCAGTGCTAGTCGGCAGGGTCGCACTGAAGCTTTCTTT. The V and J genes are TRBV20-1 and TRBJ1-1; D may be TRBD1 (5 bases). The germline V gene has CDR1 DFQATT and CDR2 SNEGSKA (reference sequence). V gave up 3 bases and J gave up 4 bases, with 12 bases separating them. The CDR3 has 13 residues.

The chain couples TRBV29-1 to TRBJ1-5; maybe TRBD1 (6 bases). Trimming left V 7 bases short and J 2 bases short, with 15 bases between. The V gene's germline CDR1 is SQVTM and CDR2 ANQGSEA. There are 14 residues in the CDR3. CDR3 sequence: CSAGDISGNQPQHF. CDR3 bases: TGCAGCGCCGGGGACATCAGTGGCAATCAGCCCCAGCATTTT.

This chain uses TRBV24-1 with TRBJ1-5; weak D call: TRBD1 (5 bases). There are 12 residues in the CDR3. Germline CDR1 KGHDR, CDR2 SFDVKD. V lost 3 bases to trimming and J lost 9 bases, with 8 bases between them. The CDR3 here is CATSDPTGPQHF. CDR3 coding DNA: TGTGCCACCAGTGATCCCACAGGGCCCCAGCATTTT.

The V gene is TRBV18, the J gene TRBJ1-1; D might be TRBD1 (5 bases). The length of the CDR3 is 15 residues. Germline V gives CDR1 KGHSH, CDR2 LQKENI. The germline V and J ends were trimmed by 5 bases and 2 bases, with 15 bases remaining between them. The CDR3 spells CASSTQVGLNTEAFF. The CDR3 coding sequence is TGTGCCAGCTCAACACAGGTGGGCTTAAACACTGAAGCTTTCTTT.

This clone was found a few times. The chain uses TRBV18 and TRBJ2-7, with D possibly matching TRBD2 (6 bases). V was pared by 2 bases and J by 3 bases, with 11 bases between. This CDR3 has 14 residues. Germline V CDR1 and CDR2: KGHSH, LQKENI. CDR3 sequence reads: CASSPGGDSYEQYF. CDR3 nucleotides: TGTGCCAGCTCACCAGGAGGGGATAGCTACGAGCAGTACTTC.

This chain connects TRBV28 to TRBJ1-3, with D perhaps matching TRBD1 (5 bases). Looked up from germline, CDR1 is MDHEN and CDR2 is SYDVKM. With 3 bases removed from V and 4 bases from J, the gap between germline ends came to 13 bases. This CDR3 comprises 15 residues. CDR3 amino acids: CASSLGRTPGNTIYF. The CDR3 coding sequence is TGTGCCAGCAGTTTGGGGAGGACACCAGGAAACACCATATATTTT.

The CDR3 DNA sequence: TGTGCCAGCAGTTTATCGAACAGGGGTGGGAACACTGAAGCTTTCTTT. Translation gives CASSLSNRGGNTEAFF. This rearrangement joins TRBV27 to TRBJ1-1, with 7 bases aligning to TRBD1. From germline, CDR1 is MNHEY and CDR2 SMNVEV (reference sequence). The CDR3 sequence is 16 residues long. The J segment lost 1 base and the V segment lost 0 bases, leaving 5 bases of the junction unmatched.

CDR3 nucleotide sequence: TGTGCCAGCAGGTTGGACAGTACTAACTATGGCTACACCTTC. Translating gives CASRLDSTNYGYTF. This chain connects TRBV2 to TRBJ1-2; perhaps TRBD1 as D (6 bases). Germline CDR1 is SNHLY and CDR2 is FYNNEI. The CDR3 is made up of 14 amino acids. V lost 6 bases and J lost 0, with 11 bases in between. Full variable domain (outside the CDR3, taken from reference TRBV2 and TRBJ1-2): EPEVTQTPSHQVTQMGQEVILRCVPISNHLYFYWYRQILGQKVEFLVSFYNNEISEKSEIFDDQFSVERPDGSNFTLKIRSTKLEDSAMYFCASRLDSTNYGYTFGSGTRLTVV.

The V and J genes are TRBV19 and TRBJ1-1; 9 positions agree with TRBD1. The CDR3 has 16 residues. Germline-derived CDR1 and CDR2 are LNHDA and SQIVND (reference sequence). V lost 8 bases to trimming and J lost 7 bases; unmatched junction nucleotides: 17. CDR3 in DNA: TGTGCCAGTCGCACCCGGAGATTACAGGGGGCTATTGAAGCTTTCTTT. The encoded protein is CASRTRRLQGAIEAFF.

The chain joins TRBV19 to TRBJ1-5, with a weak D call TRBD1 (6 bases). The CDR3 covers 16 residues. Germline-derived CDR1 and CDR2 are LNHDA and SQIVND (reference sequence). V lost 4 bases, J lost 3 bases, and 16 bases lay in between. The CDR3, as DNA: TGTGCCAGTAGTACCACAGGGACGAGGCTCAATCAGCCCCAGCATTTT. Its translation is CASSTTGTRLNQPQHF.

The gene calls are TRBV11-2 and TRBJ2-5; 12 bases are shared with TRBD2. Unmatched junction bases numbered 8, after V lost 3 bases and J lost 3 bases. The CDR3 covers 17 residues. Germline loops: CDR1 SGHAT, CDR2 FQNNGV. CDR3 nucleotides: TGTGCCAGCAGCTTCCTCGAACTAGCGGGAGGCAAAGAGACCCAGTACTTC. Amino acid sequence: CASSFLELAGGKETQYF.

This rearrangement joins TRBV7-2 to TRBJ1-5; a possible D gene is TRBD1 (5 bases). This CDR3 region has 14 residues. The germline V gene encodes CDR1 SGHTA and CDR2 FQGNSA. V was cut by 1 base and J by 6 bases, with 10 bases left in between. CDR3 protein: CASSLVLGGQPQHF. As DNA, the CDR3 is TGTGCCAGCAGCTTAGTTCTGGGGGGTCAGCCCCAGCATTTT.

V and J are TRBV2 and TRBJ1-2; the D is unclear. Germline V lookup: CDR1 SNHLY, CDR2 FYNNEI. Trimming took 5 bases from V and 7 from J, leaving 20 bases between them. This CDR3 is 15 amino acids long. The CDR3 coding sequence is TGTGCCAGCAGTCCTAAACGACTTTCTGAGGGTGGCTACACCTTC. As protein: CASSPKRLSEGGYTF.